These 18 T cell receptor beta chains were all obtained from the same sample, sequenced in a study of blood T cells in healthy people across ages. A sample-barcoded 5' primer and a J-beta primer mix were used in a second PCR of roughly 6 to 11 cycles. TCRdb redid the calling of the 5' RACE reads with MiXCR, one entry per CDR3 protein. The profile shows around 650,000 distinct CDR3 sequences, about 34% of them singletons. The sequenced sample was blood. These TCRs come from a woman over 75 in good health.

This clonotype came up many times. This chain uses TRBV29-1 with TRBJ2-7; 11 bases are a match to TRBD1. CDR1 SQVTM and CDR2 ANQGSEA come from the germline V gene. CDR3 length: 14 residues. After removal of 6 bases from V and 4 bases from J, the junction contained 8 bases not matched to a gene. The CDR3 DNA reads TGCAGCGTCAGTTCCGGGACAGGGGGGTACGAGCAGTACTTC. It is translated as CSVSSGTGGYEQYF.

This clonotype was seen at least ten times. V usage is TRBV28 and J usage is TRBJ2-1; TRBD2 matches 8 bases. The CDR3 totals 15 residues. CDR1 and CDR2 from the germline V gene are MDHEN and SYDVKM. The trim removed 5 bases at V and 5 bases at J, leaving 8 bases unmatched. The CDR3 region is CASSPIAGKDNEQFF. In DNA form, the CDR3 reads TGTGCCAGCAGTCCGATAGCGGGGAAGGACAATGAGCAGTTCTTC.

This chain links TRBV4-1 with TRBJ1-4; no reliable D call. The CDR3 loop spans 14 amino acids. CDR1 is MGHRA and CDR2 is YSYEKL in the germline V gene. V gave up 5 bases and J gave up 3 bases, with 10 bases separating them. CDR3 residues: CASSNLQANEKLFF. CDR3 DNA sequence: TGCGCCAGCAGCAACCTGCAGGCTAATGAAAAACTGTTTTTT.

This clonotype was seen repeatedly, ten times or more. The V gene is TRBV12-5, the J gene TRBJ2-5; no firm D call. The CDR3 spans 21 residues. Looked up from germline, CDR1 is LGHNT and CDR2 is FRNRAP. The V and J ends lost 0 bases and 0 bases respectively, with 26 bases between them. The DNA for the CDR3 is TGTGCTAGTGGTTTGGTCCCTCCTGGGGTCCAGGCGGCGAATCACCAAGAGACCCAGTACTTC. Translated, it gives CASGLVPPGVQAANHQETQYF.

As regards this clonotype: A read error may explain this, as a much larger clone is one base away. The chain links TRBV20-1 to TRBJ1-2, with TRBD1 as a possible D gene (5 bases). The CDR3 covers 13 residues. V was trimmed by 3 bases and J by 6 bases, leaving 14 bases between them. Germline V lookup: CDR1 DFQATT, CDR2 SNEGSKA (reference sequence). CDR3 amino acids: CSASPDRLHGYTF. CDR3 sequence (DNA): TGCAGTGCTAGCCCCGACAGACTCCATGGCTACACCTTC.

V and J are TRBV5-1 and TRBJ2-2; the D gene could be TRBD1 or TRBD2 (5 bases each). Looked up from germline, CDR1 is SGHRS and CDR2 is YFSETQ. The CDR3 consists of 15 residues. The V gene lost 3 bases and the J gene lost 5 bases, with 14 bases spanning the gap. The DNA for the CDR3 is TGCGCCAGCAGCTCGGGATCGGGACGAACCGGGGAGCTGTTTTTT. It codes for CASSSGSGRTGELFF.

This clonotype was recorded at least ten times. The chain uses TRBV20-1 and TRBJ2-1; 15 bases line up with TRBD2. Trimming removed 6 bases from V and 7 bases from J; junction bases left unmatched: 7. Germline values: CDR1 DFQATT, CDR2 SNEGSKA (reference sequence). This CDR3 contains 15 residues. The CDR3 DNA reads TGCAGTGCGATTTCCGGGACTAGCGGGGGGAATGAGCAGTTCTTC. It is translated as CSAISGTSGGNEQFF.

This clonotype was seen only a few times. J is TRBJ1-2 and V is TRBV28, with D perhaps TRBD1 (5 bases). The CDR3 has 15 residues. Trimming removed 4 bases from V and 8 bases from J, with 20 bases in between. CDR1 is MDHEN and CDR2 is SYDVKM in the germline V gene. The CDR3 protein is CASSSGGLERSGYTF. CDR3 DNA sequence: TGTGCCAGCAGTTCCGGGGGTCTCGAACGCTCGGGCTACACCTTC.

The table lists this clonotype with many counts. The chain carries TRBV7-8 and TRBJ2-7; either TRBD1 or TRBD2 may supply D (6 bases each). The germline V gene has CDR1 SGHVS and CDR2 FQNEAQ. This CDR3 is 15 amino acids long. Trimming took off 1 base at V and 3 bases at J, with 13 bases between the two ends. For the CDR3, the DNA is TGTGCCAGCAGCTTAGAACTAGGAGGGGGCTACGAGCAGTACTTC. Its translation: CASSLELGGGYEQYF.

The table lists this clonotype with many counts. V is TRBV6-5 and J is TRBJ2-1; TRBD2 aligns across 8 bases. The V gene's germline CDR1 is MNHEY and CDR2 SVGAGI. J was trimmed by 12 bases and V by 6 bases; bases with no gene match: 10. The CDR3 has 13 amino acids. The CDR3 reads CASSLGLAGRQFF. CDR3 DNA: TGTGCCAGCAGCCTAGGACTAGCTGGAAGGCAGTTCTTC.

The chain joins TRBV20-1 to TRBJ1-6, with 9 bases that match TRBD1. Unmatched junction bases numbered 8, after V lost 5 bases and J lost 9 bases. CDR1 and CDR2 (germline): DFQATT, SNEGSKA (reference sequence). The CDR3 is made up of 14 amino acids. The CDR3 coding sequence is TGCAGTGCTCGACCGGGACAGGGCTTTTCACCCCTCCACTTT. As protein: CSARPGQGFSPLHF.

This clonotype showed up just a few times. The rearrangement uses TRBV5-1 and TRBJ1-1, with a possible D match to TRBD1 (6 bases). V was trimmed by 4 bases and J by 4 bases, leaving 17 bases between them. In germline, CDR1 is SGHRS, CDR2 YFSETQ. The CDR3 consists of 15 residues. CDR3 residues: CASSPHTSTGTEAFF. The DNA of the CDR3 is TGCGCCAGCAGCCCACACACCTCGACAGGCACTGAAGCTTTCTTT.

The CDR3 region is CASSFEGQGLGNQPQHF. The CDR3 DNA reads TGTGCCAGCAGTTTCGAGGGACAGGGCTTGGGCAATCAGCCCCAGCATTTT. This rearrangement joins TRBV12-3 or TRBV12-4 to TRBJ1-5, with 9 bases matching TRBD1. This CDR3 is 17 amino acids long. The junction had 8 bases not matched to a gene; V was cut back by 3 bases and J by 2 bases.

This clonotype was picked up a small number of times. The chain uses TRBV20-1 and TRBJ1-6, with TRBD1 matching 8 bases. Looked up from germline, CDR1 is DFQATT and CDR2 is SNEGSKA (reference sequence). V lost 6 bases and J lost 6; bases outside the gene matches: 16. CDR3 size: 17 residues. The CDR3, as DNA: TGCAGTGCCACGACACGACAGGGGACCCCTGCTAATTCACCCCTCCACTTT. Residues: CSATTRQGTPANSPLHF.

This clonotype was found a few times. The chain recombines TRBV28 with TRBJ2-7, with TRBD1 as a possible D gene (5 bases). The CDR3 is 12 amino acids. Germline V gives CDR1 MDHEN, CDR2 SYDVKM. The germline V and J ends were trimmed by 8 bases and 1 base, with 9 bases remaining between them. CDR3 coding DNA: TGTGCCAGCCTAACAGGTTCCTACGAGCAGTACTTC. Translation gives CASLTGSYEQYF.

CDR3 amino acids: CASSLGIQGAPQPQHF. In DNA, the CDR3 is TGTGCCAGCAGCTTGGGGATACAGGGGGCACCGCAGCCCCAGCATTTT. The V gene is TRBV5-6, the J gene TRBJ1-5; 9 nucleotides match TRBD1. CDR1 SGHDT and CDR2 YYEEEE come from the germline V gene. This CDR3 spans 16 amino acids. Trimming cost V 0 bases and J 7 bases; bases outside gene matches: 8. Complete variable domain (other parts from reference TRBV5-6 and TRBJ1-5): DAGVTQSPTHLIKTRGQQVTLRCSPKSGHDTVSWYQQALGQGPQFIFQYYEEEERQRGNFPDRFSGHQFPNYSSELNVNALLLGDSALYLCASSLGIQGAPQPQHFGDGTRLSIL.

The chain employs TRBV6-2 or TRBV6-3 and TRBJ2-5; D possibly corresponds to TRBD1 (5 bases). This CDR3 spans 12 amino acids. In germline, CDR1 is MNHEY, CDR2 SVGEGT. V was trimmed by 9 bases and J by 5 bases, leaving 13 bases between them. Here the CDR3 DNA reads TGTGCCAGTCGGTGGGGCGAGGAGACCCAGTACTTC. Its translation: CASRWGEETQYF.

The rearrangement links TRBV5-4 to TRBJ2-2; 9 positions match TRBD1. This CDR3 region has 15 residues. V dropped 3 bases and J dropped 5; count of bases not matched to a gene: 5. Germline lookup yields CDR1 SGHNT and CDR2 YYREEE (reference sequence). The CDR3 bases are TGTGCCAGCAGCTCGGGACAGGGTCTGACCGGGGAGCTGTTTTTT. Protein sequence: CASSSGQGLTGELFF.